These 27 T cell receptor beta chains were all obtained from the same sample, sequenced in a study of shared clonotypes between healthy human individuals. Libraries were prepared by immunoSEQ multiplex PCR; TCRdb keeps only in-frame clonotypes and omits some of them. The repertoire holds about 1 million clones, with around 82% as singletons. Sequencing used memory CD4+ T cells from PBMCs. Documented subset: CD45RA-negative fraction. The receptor source for this set is a man between 18 and 29 years old in good health. Some clones in this sample may be carry-over from other donors' samples.

This chain uses TRBV28 with TRBJ2-1; 8 bases align to TRBD2. This CDR3 is built from 15 residues. V lost 1 base, J lost 7 bases, and 6 bases stayed unmatched. CDR1 is MDHEN, CDR2 SYDVKM, per germline. The CDR3 nucleotides read TGTGCCAGCAGTTTATCGGCGGGAGGAAATAATGAGCAGTTCTTC. It specifies CASSLSAGGNNEQFF.

To note about this clone: Other DNA sequences in this sample translate to the same CDR3. The chain combines TRBV11-2 with TRBJ1-4; tentative D call: TRBD1 (5 bases). CDR1 and CDR2 (germline): SGHAT, FQNNGV. The CDR3 is 14 amino acids. V lost 5 bases to trimming and J lost 5 bases, with 12 bases between them. The chain's CDR3 is CASSLGTGNEKLFF. The DNA for the CDR3 is TGTGCCAGCAGCCTTGGGACGGGAAATGAAAAACTGTTTTTT.

The J gene is TRBJ2-2, the V gene TRBV11-2, with a tentative D call TRBD1 (6 bases). Trimming cost V 5 bases and J 8 bases, with 21 bases left between them. The CDR3 is made up of 16 amino acids. CDR1 is SGHAT and CDR2 is FQNNGV in the germline V gene. The CDR3 sequence is CASSPQARTVGGELFF. The CDR3 DNA is TGTGCCAGCAGCCCCCAAGCTAGGACAGTCGGTGGGGAGCTGTTTTTT.

The rearrangement joins TRBV6-1 to TRBJ2-3, with 7 bases lining up with TRBD2. Germline V gene sequence: CDR1 MNHNS, CDR2 SASEGT. The CDR3 covers 16 residues. V dropped 4 bases and J dropped 3; count of bases not matched to a gene: 10. The CDR3 sequence: CASSGLQRGWTDTQYF. The CDR3 coding sequence is TGTGCCAGCAGTGGACTACAGCGGGGTTGGACAGATACGCAGTATTTT.

Ten or more counts support this clone. Within the sample, other DNA sequences also encode this same CDR3. J is TRBJ1-4 and V is TRBV30; tentatively, D is TRBD1 (5 bases). Germline V gives CDR1 GTSNPN, CDR2 SVGIG (reference sequence). Trimming left V 0 bases short and J 8 bases short, with 16 bases between. This CDR3 comprises 15 residues. CDR3 amino acids: CAWSVLRARGEKLFF. CDR3 in DNA: TGTGCCTGGAGTGTACTCAGGGCGAGGGGCGAAAAACTGTTTTTT.

This clone was observed at least ten times. Other DNA variants within this sample encode the same CDR3. The J gene is TRBJ1-1, the V gene TRBV5-1; D remains ambiguous. V was trimmed by 0 bases and J by 3 bases, leaving 6 bases between them. From germline, CDR1 is SGHRS and CDR2 YFSETQ. CDR3 length: 13 amino acids. CDR3 DNA sequence: TGCGCCAGCAGCTTGGGAGGTGACACTGAAGCTTTCTTT. Its protein is CASSLGGDTEAFF.

The sample holds a few counts of this clone. This chain links TRBV29-1 with TRBJ2-1; 9 bases are a match to TRBD2. The germline V gene has CDR1 SQVTM and CDR2 ANQGSEA. With V trimmed by 3 bases and J by 8 bases, 5 bases remained unmatched. The CDR3 has 13 residues. The CDR3 region has the DNA TGCAGCGTTGACGGGACTAGCAGGGATGAGCAGTTCTTC. Its translation is CSVDGTSRDEQFF.

V and J are TRBV4-1 and TRBJ2-3; possible D gene TRBD1, 5 bases. CDR1 and CDR2 (germline): MGHRA, YSYEKL. The CDR3 loop spans 15 amino acids. The V gene lost 1 base and the J gene lost 4 bases, with 12 bases spanning the gap. CDR3 coding DNA: TGCGCCAGCAGCCAAGGACCGACAGACCCAGATACGCAGTATTTT. Amino acid sequence: CASSQGPTDPDTQYF.

This rearrangement joins TRBV7-8 to TRBJ2-6; 9 nucleotides agree with TRBD1. The CDR3 is made up of 18 amino acids. The V gene's germline CDR1 is SGHVS and CDR2 FQNEAQ. J gave up 2 bases and V 6 bases, and 11 bases lay outside the gene matches. CDR3 in DNA: TGTGCCAGCAGATCAGAGGGACAGGGAGGCCCTGGGGCCAACGTCCTGACTTTC. This gives the protein CASRSEGQGGPGANVLTF.

Details on this clone: Other DNA sequences of this sample code for an identical CDR3. The chain joins TRBV27 to TRBJ1-1; D not resolved. Trimming pared 6 bases from V and 2 bases from J, leaving 10 bases between. CDR1 and CDR2 (germline): MNHEY, SMNVEV (reference sequence). The CDR3 spans 13 residues. CDR3 nucleotide sequence: TGTGCCAGCAGCCTTTGGGGAAACACTGAAGCTTTCTTT. Translation gives CASSLWGNTEAFF.

The chain has TRBV7-9 and TRBJ2-6, with D maybe TRBD1 (5 bases). Trimming took 11 bases from V and 2 from J, leaving 16 bases between them. The germline CDR1 and CDR2 sequences are SEHNR and FQNEAQ (reference sequence). CDR3 length equals 15 residues. The CDR3 sequence: CADDSLWPGANVLTF. CDR3 bases: TGTGCCGACGACAGCTTATGGCCTGGGGCCAACGTCCTGACTTTC.

This clone was recorded once. The rearrangement joins TRBV5-4 to TRBJ2-5; 8 bases fit TRBD1. The germline V gene encodes CDR1 SGHNT and CDR2 YYREEE (reference sequence). CDR3 length equals 17 residues. Trimming cost V 1 base and J 0 bases; bases outside gene matches: 8. The CDR3 region has the DNA TGTGCCAGCAGCTTGATTATTCGGACAGGGTACCAAGAGACCCAGTACTTC. Protein product: CASSLIIRTGYQETQYF.

The chain joins TRBV19 to TRBJ2-7; TRBD2 matches at 13 bases. The CDR3 consists of 15 residues. Germline-derived CDR1 and CDR2 are LNHDA and SQIVND (reference sequence). With 4 bases clipped from V and 6 bases from J, the junction kept 6 bases outside the gene matches. DNA of the CDR3: TGTGCCAGTAGTAAAGGACTAGCGGGAGTAGGCGAGCAGTACTTC. Translating it yields CASSKGLAGVGEQYF. Based on the CDR3 plus reference TRBV19 and TRBJ2-7, the full variable domain is DGGITQSPKYLFRKEGQNVTLSCEQNLNHDAMYWYRQDPGQGLRLIYYSQIVNDFQKGDIAEGYSVSREKKESFPLTVTSAQKNPTAFYLCASSKGLAGVGEQYFGPGTRLTVT.

The V gene is TRBV30, the J gene TRBJ2-7; unclear D gene. Germline CDR1 and CDR2: GTSNPN and SVGIG (reference sequence). The V end was cut by 4 bases, the J end by 0 bases, with 10 bases between. The length of the CDR3 is 13 residues. This CDR3 is CAWNRQNSYEQYF. CDR3 nucleotides: TGTGCCTGGAACCGACAAAACTCCTACGAGCAGTACTTC.

The chain carries TRBV30 and TRBJ1-4; perhaps TRBD1 as D (5 bases). The V end lost 5 bases, the J end lost 5 bases, and 12 bases lay between the germline ends. The CDR3 has 13 amino acids. The germline gives CDR1 GTSNPN, CDR2 SVGIG (reference sequence). CDR3: CAWGRALNEKLFF. CDR3 DNA sequence: TGTGCCTGGGGCAGGGCCTTAAATGAAAAACTGTTTTTT.

The chain links TRBV5-6 to TRBJ2-3; D gene unclear. The germline V gene has CDR1 SGHDT and CDR2 YYEEEE. The germline V and J ends were trimmed by 6 bases and 0 bases, with 8 bases remaining between them. CDR3 length: 13 residues. The DNA of the CDR3 is TGTGCCAGCAAAGCGTTTAGCACAGATACGCAGTATTTT. This codes for CASKAFSTDTQYF.

This chain uses TRBV7-6 with TRBJ2-5; TRBD2 aligns across 9 bases. The length of the CDR3 is 16 residues. The germline V gene has CDR1 SGHVS and CDR2 FNYEAQ. Germline trimming cut 2 bases from V and 4 bases from J; bases unmatched to any gene: 8. The DNA of the CDR3 is TGTGCCAGCAGCTTATCCCAGCGGGGGGTCCGAGAGACCCAGTACTTC. Translation: CASSLSQRGVRETQYF. Full variable domain (rest looked up from reference TRBV7-6 and TRBJ2-5): GAGVSQSPRYKVTKRGQDVALRCDPISGHVSLYWYRQALGQGPEFLTYFNYEAQQDKSGLPNDRFSAERPEGSISTLTIQRTEQRDSAMYRCASSLSQRGVRETQYFGPGTRLLVL.

This clone was counted a single time. This chain uses TRBV2 with TRBJ2-7; 12 nucleotides agree with TRBD2. J was trimmed by 2 bases and V by 0 bases; bases with no gene match: 8. Germline-derived CDR1 and CDR2 are SNHLY and FYNNEI. CDR3 size: 18 residues. The CDR3 bases are TGTGCCAGCAGTGAAGCGATTGGACTAGCGGGGTCACCCTACGAGCAGTACTTC. Protein sequence: CASSEAIGLAGSPYEQYF. Supplemented by reference TRBV2 and TRBJ2-7, the full variable domain reads EPEVTQTPSHQVTQMGQEVILRCVPISNHLYFYWYRQILGQKVEFLVSFYNNEISEKSEIFDDQFSVERPDGSNFTLKIRSTKLEDSAMYFCASSEAIGLAGSPYEQYFGPGTRLTVT.

The chain links TRBV5-8 to TRBJ1-3; D not certain. Germline CDR1 is SGHTS and CDR2 is YDEGEE. The CDR3 is made up of 14 amino acids. V lost 4 bases and J 0 bases, leaving 8 bases between the germline ends. DNA for the CDR3: TGTGCCAGCAGCAAAGTTTACTCTGGAAACACCATATATTTT. This sequence encodes CASSKVYSGNTIYF.

This clone has only one observation. V and J are TRBV28 and TRBJ1-1; possible D gene TRBD1, 6 bases. The length of the CDR3 is 15 residues. The V and J ends lost 2 bases and 4 bases respectively, with 14 bases between them. Germline V lookup: CDR1 MDHEN, CDR2 SYDVKM. CDR3 residues: CASSLGGAVITEAFF. As DNA, the CDR3 is TGTGCCAGCAGTTTAGGGGGGGCGGTCATCACTGAAGCTTTCTTT.

This rearrangement joins TRBV11-2 to TRBJ1-2, with D possibly being TRBD1 (5 bases). Trimming cost V 4 bases and J 4 bases, with 16 bases left between them. CDR1 SGHAT and CDR2 FQNNGV come from the germline V gene. This CDR3 has 15 residues. CDR3 loop: CASSSIRQNSYGYTF. The CDR3 DNA is TGTGCCAGCAGCTCAATCCGACAGAACAGCTATGGCTACACCTTC. The entire variable domain, with the rest obtained from reference TRBV11-2 and TRBJ1-2, is as follows: EAGVAQSPRYKIIEKRQSVAFWCNPISGHATLYWYQQILGQGPKLLIQFQNNGVVDDSQLPKDRFSAERLKGVDSTLKIQPAKLEDSAVYLCASSSIRQNSYGYTFGSGTRLTVV.

This chain connects TRBV19 to TRBJ2-6; tentative D call: TRBD1 (5 bases). This CDR3 comprises 18 residues. Germline CDR1 LNHDA, CDR2 SQIVND (reference sequence). V shed 5 bases and J shed 2 bases, with 19 bases lying between them. CDR3 DNA sequence: TGTGCCAGTAGTGAAACAGGAAATCGCCTACCTGGGGCCAACGTCCTGACTTTC. The encoded protein is CASSETGNRLPGANVLTF.

The chain carries TRBV6-1 and TRBJ2-5; D is unclear. The V gene lost 7 bases and the J gene lost 1 base, with 7 bases spanning the gap. From germline, CDR1 is MNHNS and CDR2 SASEGT. The CDR3 runs to 12 residues. CDR3: CASTVFQETQYF. CDR3 DNA sequence: TGTGCCAGCACGGTCTTCCAAGAGACCCAGTACTTC.

This chain joins TRBV5-1 and TRBJ1-1; D ambiguous. Germline CDR1 and CDR2: SGHRS and YFSETQ. The CDR3 is 14 amino acids. The V end was cut by 0 bases, the J end by 4 bases, with 10 bases between. CDR3 loop: CASSLEARATEAFF. The CDR3 coding sequence is TGCGCCAGCAGCTTGGAGGCGAGGGCCACTGAAGCTTTCTTT.

V gene TRBV29-1 combines with J gene TRBJ2-5; 7 bases are a match to TRBD1. Trimming took 7 bases from V and 4 from J; bases not matched to a gene: 9. CDR1 SQVTM and CDR2 ANQGSEA come from the germline V gene. The CDR3 extends over 13 amino acids. The DNA for the CDR3 is TGCAGCGCGCCAAGACAGGGTCGAGAGACCCAGTACTTC. This encodes CSAPRQGRETQYF.

This clone occurred a few times. The sample holds other DNA sequences that translate to the same CDR3. The genes are TRBV6-5 and TRBJ2-1; D perhaps matches TRBD2 (5 bases). The V gene lost 0 bases and the J gene lost 8 bases, with 8 bases spanning the gap. Germline loops: CDR1 MNHEY, CDR2 SVGAGI. The CDR3 extends over 13 amino acids. CDR3 amino acids: CASSYSRRDEQFF. The CDR3 DNA reads TGTGCCAGCAGTTACTCGAGGCGGGATGAGCAGTTCTTC.

Details on this clone: This may be a read error: a much more frequent sequence differs by one nucleotide. This chain joins TRBV14 and TRBJ1-2; D is undetermined. The CDR3 loop spans 14 amino acids. V lost 3 bases and J 3 bases, leaving 11 bases between the germline ends. Germline loops: CDR1 SGHDN, CDR2 FVKESK. The CDR3 loop reads CASSQRALDYGYTF. CDR3 DNA: TGTGCCAGCAGCCAGAGGGCGCTTGACTATGGCTACACCTTC.